This TCR beta chain appears in the sequencing data of a study of T-cell memory formation after mild COVID-19. Study-wide results and limits: CD4/CD8 balance characterized clones contracting day 15 to 85, and CD4+ skew characterized later expanders.

The germline CDR1 and CDR2 sequences are SGHRS and YFSETQ. The CDR3 is made up of 16 amino acids. The V gene end was trimmed by 0 bases and the J gene end by 7 bases; junction bases not matched to a gene: 9. In this sample, this clonotype turned up many times. Its target is unknown. Constant-segment primers and 5'RACE yielded cDNA libraries for TCR alpha and TCR beta, each carrying sample barcodes and UMIs. One entry per CDR3 protein, called by TCRdb with MiXCR from the 5' RACE reads. Of about 610,000 distinct CDR3 sequences in the sample, approximately 15% were seen once. Material for sequencing was PBMCs or a T cell subset sorted from them (not recorded which). This chain uses TRBV5-1 with TRBJ1-1; 10 nucleotides agree with TRBD1. The receptor's source is an adult woman who had mild COVID-19 (a few samples of this study predate the infection). Cell type and time point are not known. The CDR3: CASSLDGGTGASEAFF. CDR3 in DNA: TGCGCCAGCAGCTTGGATGGGGGGACAGGGGCGAGTGAAGCTTTCTTT.